A selection of T cell receptor beta chains follows, all from one sample in a study of cytomegalovirus exposure and HLA in healthy donors. Profiled with immunoSEQ multiplex PCR; TCRdb holds only in-frame clones, not every one. The sample shows about 130,000 clones, roughly 77% of them seen only once. The sequencing sample was made of PBMCs. These receptors came from a man aged 25-45 years in good health and CMV-seronegative. CDR3s leave out the opening cysteine and the closing phenylalanine or tryptophan.

TRBV7-2,TRBJ1-6,ASSLWGSSGYNSPLH
TRBV6-6,TRBJ1-2,ASSLAGQGRGYT
TRBV29-1,TRBJ2-3,SVASGRALTDTQY
TRBV18,TRBJ2-7,AGVRDRDSEQY
TRBV5-4,TRBJ2-5,ASSSSWGETQY
TRBV6-5,TRBJ1-1,ASSPLGVLNTEAF
TRBV5-1,TRBJ2-1,ASSLGLRHNEQF
TRBV6-6,-,ASFSDHYEQY
TRBV7-8,TRBJ1-5,ASSLDPGYQPQH
TRBV4-1,TRBJ1-5,ASSQTDLGGNQPQH
TRBV6-5,TRBJ2-3,ASSYRLAPDTQY
TRBV6-6,TRBJ2-3,ASSYGTSGSTDTQY
TRBV28,TRBJ2-7,ASSSGVGRYEQY
TRBV28,TRBJ1-2,ASSLGQKANYGYT
TRBV6-1,TRBJ2-7,ASRLAGTYEQY
TRBV7-9,TRBJ2-5,ASRGDWAQETQY